Presented here are 21 T cell receptor beta chains from one specimen sequenced in a study of graft-versus-host responses after intestinal transplantation. The repertoire was sequenced with immunoSEQ multiplex PCR; TCRdb's copy has only in-frame clones and lacks some. The data contain over 80,000 clones, roughly 83% of them singletons. This material consisted of PBMCs, taken 255 days after intestinal transplant. Every receptor here comes from a human patient who received an intestinal transplant, so some T cells may come from the graft donor.

This sequence joins TRBV6-1 and TRBJ2-1, with 12 nucleotides matching TRBD2. Trimming at V came to 7 bases and at J to 7 bases, leaving 8 bases not matched to a gene. The CDR3 contains 15 residues. Looked up from germline, CDR1 is MNHNS and CDR2 is SASEGT. CDR3 in DNA: TGTGCCAGCACCCGAGCTAGCGGGGGGGCAAATGAGCAGTTCTTC. This sequence encodes CASTRASGGANEQFF.

This clone appeared a few times. The chain links TRBV10-3 to TRBJ2-7, with 7 positions matching TRBD2. V shed 4 bases and J 6 bases; nucleotides not matched to a gene: 6. This CDR3 comprises 13 residues. The germline V gene has CDR1 ENHRY and CDR2 SYGVKD. Here the CDR3 DNA reads TGTGCCATCAGTGGTGGGGGGGTTTCCGAGCAGTACTTC. This gives the protein CAISGGGVSEQYF.

As concerns this clone: The same CDR3 also results from other DNA sequences found in this sample. This chain connects TRBV5-1 to TRBJ2-7, with TRBD1 matching 8 bases. Germline V gene data show CDR1 as SGHRS and CDR2 as YFSETQ. The V segment lost 1 base and the J segment 3 bases; nucleotides outside the gene matches: 3. This CDR3 contains 14 residues. CDR3 nucleotides: TGCGCCAGCAGCTTGAGGACAGGGAACTACGAGCAGTACTTC. Encoded protein: CASSLRTGNYEQYF.

This rearrangement joins TRBV7-6 to TRBJ1-1, with a tentative D call TRBD1 (6 bases). CDR1 and CDR2 (germline): SGHVS, FNYEAQ. The CDR3 extends over 14 amino acids. V lost 5 bases to trimming and J lost 8 bases, with 18 bases between them. Here the CDR3 reads CASSPRGEDREAFF. The CDR3 nucleotides are TGTGCCAGCAGCCCCAGGGGCGAAGACAGAGAAGCTTTCTTT.

The chain joins TRBV6-5 to TRBJ2-7; D is unclear. The CDR3 loop spans 14 amino acids. CDR1 is MNHEY and CDR2 is SVGAGI in the germline V gene. The ends were cut back, 5 bases at V and 1 base at J, with 12 bases in the middle. The CDR3 spells CASSEDGVSYEQYF. The CDR3 DNA is TGTGCCAGCAGTGAAGATGGGGTTTCCTACGAGCAGTACTTC.

V usage is TRBV5-1 and J usage is TRBJ2-1; D possibly corresponds to TRBD2 (5 bases). This CDR3 comprises 16 residues. From germline, CDR1 is SGHRS and CDR2 YFSETQ. With 0 bases removed from V and 1 base from J, the gap between germline ends came to 11 bases. CDR3 in amino acids: CASSLGGRSSYNEQFF. CDR3 nucleotide sequence: TGCGCCAGCAGCTTGGGAGGGCGGTCTTCCTACAATGAGCAGTTCTTC. The full variable domain, with the rest looked up from reference TRBV5-1 and TRBJ2-1, is KAGVTQTPRYLIKTRGQQVTLSCSPISGHRSVSWYQQTPGQGLQFLFEYFSETQRNKGNFPGRFSGRQFSNSRSEMNVSTLELGDSALYLCASSLGGRSSYNEQFFGPGTRLTVL.

V usage is TRBV19 and J usage is TRBJ2-4, with no clear D. This CDR3 is built from 14 residues. V shed 2 bases and J shed 8 bases, with 13 bases lying between them. Germline CDR1 reads LNHDA; CDR2 reads SQIVND (reference sequence). The CDR3 DNA follows: TGTGCCAGTAGTATATACCAGAGGACGGACATTCAGTACTTC. Protein product: CASSIYQRTDIQYF.

J is TRBJ1-2 and V is TRBV6-6, with 8 bases aligning to TRBD1. Trimming at V came to 6 bases and at J to 3 bases, leaving 3 bases not matched to a gene. CDR1 MNHNY and CDR2 SVGAGI come from the germline V gene (reference sequence). The CDR3 is 13 amino acids. The chain's CDR3 is CASRPGQDYGYTF. CDR3 DNA sequence: TGTGCCAGCAGACCGGGACAGGACTATGGCTACACCTTC.

The chain combines TRBV19 with TRBJ1-3; D is perhaps TRBD1 (5 bases). The CDR3 is 18 amino acids. V shed 5 bases and J shed 1 base, with 21 bases lying between them. Per the germline V gene, CDR1 is LNHDA and CDR2 is SQIVND (reference sequence). The CDR3 DNA follows: TGTGCCAGTAGTCCTCAGGGTCCCCGAGCGGCGTCTGGAAACACCATATATTTT. Translated: CASSPQGPRAASGNTIYF. The full variable domain, its missing parts supplied by reference TRBV19 and TRBJ1-3, is DGGITQSPKYLFRKEGQNVTLSCEQNLNHDAMYWYRQDPGQGLRLIYYSQIVNDFQKGDIAEGYSVSREKKESFPLTVTSAQKNPTAFYLCASSPQGPRAASGNTIYFGEGSWLTVV.

The V call is TRBV6-5, the J call TRBJ1-3; 8 bases are a match to TRBD1. This CDR3 comprises 14 residues. With V trimmed by 5 bases and J by 3 bases, 3 bases remained unmatched. Germline V gene lookup returns CDR1 MNHEY and CDR2 SVGAGI. The CDR3 sequence: CASSDRGIGNTIYF. In DNA form, the CDR3 reads TGTGCCAGCAGTGACAGGGGAATTGGAAACACCATATATTTT.

The chain employs TRBV7-6 and TRBJ2-3; D gene unclear. Trimming removed 2 bases at V and 0 bases at J, with 12 bases between. The germline V gene has CDR1 SGHVS and CDR2 FNYEAQ. The CDR3 length is 16 residues. The CDR3 sequence is CASSLRSAASTDTQYF. In DNA form, the CDR3 reads TGTGCCAGCAGCTTACGGTCGGCAGCTAGCACAGATACGCAGTATTTT.

The CDR3 DNA is TGTGCCAGCAGCCGAACGGGGAGCACAGATACGCAGTATTTT. Encoded protein: CASSRTGSTDTQYF. This chain joins TRBV2 and TRBJ2-3, with a tentative D call TRBD2 (5 bases). CDR1 and CDR2 from the germline V gene are SNHLY and FYNNEI. V lost 6 bases and J 0 bases, leaving 10 bases between the germline ends. This CDR3 region has 14 residues.

This chain uses TRBV7-9 with TRBJ1-2; 9 nucleotides agree with TRBD1. The length of the CDR3 is 16 residues. Looked up from germline, CDR1 is SEHNR and CDR2 is FQNEAQ (reference sequence). Trimming at V came to 1 base and at J to 2 bases, leaving 5 bases not matched to a gene. The CDR3 nucleotides read TGTGCCAGCAGCTTAGGGGGCGACAGGGGGAACTATGGCTACACCTTC. The encoded protein is CASSLGGDRGNYGYTF.

The chain couples TRBV10-3 to TRBJ2-1; unclear D gene. The CDR3 covers 14 residues. V lost 0 bases, J lost 9 bases, and 12 bases lay in between. Per germline, CDR1 ENHRY and CDR2 SYGVKD. The CDR3 coding sequence is TGTGCCATCAGTGAGTCGGGCGTGGATCTTGAGCAGTTCTTC. It codes for CAISESGVDLEQFF.

The rearrangement joins TRBV15 to TRBJ1-6; 7 bases map to TRBD1. J lost 1 base, V lost 5 bases, and 17 bases had no gene match. The CDR3 is made up of 20 amino acids. In germline, CDR1 is LNHNV, CDR2 YYDKDF (reference sequence). CDR3 nucleotides: TGTGCCACCAGCGAGGGGATCTTCACAGGGGAAGGGTCCTATAATTCACCCCTCCACTTT. Residues: CATSEGIFTGEGSYNSPLHF.

The genes are TRBV4-1 and TRBJ1-6; D not certain. Germline V gives CDR1 MGHRA, CDR2 YSYEKL. The germline V and J ends were trimmed by 0 bases and 7 bases, with 10 bases remaining between them. The CDR3 length is 15 residues. The DNA for the CDR3 is TGCGCCAGCAGCCAAGAACCTCGTCTGAATTCACCCCTCCACTTT. This codes for CASSQEPRLNSPLHF.

The genes are TRBV29-1 and TRBJ2-5; D call uncertain. The CDR3 loop spans 14 amino acids. Germline CDR1 and CDR2: SQVTM and ANQGSEA. V was clipped by 0 bases and J by 6 bases, with 14 bases between them. The CDR3 is CSVEDGDLAKTQYF. CDR3 nucleotides: TGCAGCGTTGAAGATGGGGATTTAGCAAAGACCCAGTACTTC.

The genes are TRBV7-2 and TRBJ1-2; no firm D call. The CDR3 is made up of 13 amino acids. CDR1 and CDR2 from the germline V gene are SGHTA and FQGNSA. Trimming stripped 4 bases from V and 0 bases from J, with 6 bases between. CDR3 bases: TGTGCCAGCAGCTATGGTTCTAACTATGGCTACACCTTC. Translation gives CASSYGSNYGYTF.

V is TRBV2 and J is TRBJ2-1; D is undetermined. The CDR3 has 11 residues. The V gene's germline CDR1 is SNHLY and CDR2 FYNNEI. V shed 7 bases and J shed 5 bases, with 6 bases lying between them. The CDR3 bases are TGTGCCAGCAACACCCACAATGAGCAGTTCTTC. Translating it yields CASNTHNEQFF.

The genes are TRBV30 and TRBJ1-2, with 8 nucleotides matching TRBD1. Trimming removed 3 bases from V and 4 bases from J; junction bases left unmatched: 4. The CDR3 runs 13 residues. Germline loops: CDR1 GTSNPN, CDR2 SVGIG (reference sequence). The CDR3 sequence is CAWRRTGTYGYTF. CDR3 nucleotide sequence: TGTGCCTGGAGAAGGACAGGGACCTATGGCTACACCTTC.

The V gene is TRBV6-1, the J gene TRBJ2-1; D possibly corresponds to TRBD2 (6 bases). Germline CDR1 reads MNHNS; CDR2 reads SASEGT. The CDR3 covers 14 residues. The germline V and J ends were trimmed by 1 base and 4 bases, with 8 bases remaining between them. CDR3 protein: CASSEVGLYNEQFF. The CDR3 nucleotides are TGTGCCAGCAGTGAAGTGGGACTGTACAATGAGCAGTTCTTC.